The 6 T cell receptor beta chains in this list originate from one sample, sequenced in a study of T cells in Graves' hyperthyroidism and ophthalmopathy. Researchers amplified the TCR beta CDR3 regions from RNA transcripts. The HTBI primer set served for first-round RT-PCR of the TCR CDR3. TCRdb fed the multiplex PCR reads into MiXCR, producing one record per CDR3 protein. Counted here are about 270,000 distinct CDR3 sequences, 22% occurring once; the ten biggest clones make up around 60%. The sequenced sample consisted of blood. The receptor source for this set is a man under 40 with Graves' ophthalmopathy.

This clonotype appeared a few times. This CDR3 reads CASTSTGVNTEAFF. As DNA, the CDR3 is TGTGCCAGCACCTCGACAGGCGTGAACACTGAAGCTTTCTTT. V is TRBV7-9 and J is TRBJ1-1; the D gene is possibly TRBD1 (6 bases). Trimming removed 7 bases at V and 0 bases at J, with 12 bases between. CDR3 length: 14 amino acids. Germline assignment: CDR1 SEHNR and CDR2 FQNEAQ (reference sequence).

This clonotype was seen a handful of times. The chain recombines TRBV20-1 with TRBJ2-3, with D unresolved. Germline-derived CDR1 and CDR2 are DFQATT and SNEGSKA (reference sequence). There are 13 residues in the CDR3. V dropped 6 bases and J dropped 2 bases, with 12 bases sitting between them. This chain's CDR3 is CSATDQNTDTQYF. In DNA, the CDR3 is TGCAGTGCCACGGACCAGAACACAGATACGCAGTATTTT.

This clonotype was observed a handful of times. V gene TRBV29-1 combines with J gene TRBJ1-1, with 7 bases that match TRBD1. The CDR3 loop spans 15 amino acids. V lost 3 bases to trimming and J lost 4 bases; unmatched junction nucleotides: 11. Germline-derived CDR1 and CDR2 are SQVTM and ANQGSEA. The CDR3 sequence is CSVDGTDQGGTEAFF. The CDR3, as DNA: TGCAGCGTTGATGGGACAGATCAAGGAGGCACTGAAGCTTTCTTT. The whole variable domain, filled in from reference TRBV29-1 and TRBJ1-1, reads SAVISQKPSRDICQRGTSLTIQCQVDSQVTMMFWYRQQPGQSLTLIATANQGSEATYESGFVIDKFPISRPNLTFSTLTVSNMSPEDSSIYLCSVDGTDQGGTEAFFGQGTRLTVV.

This sequence joins TRBV20-1 and TRBJ2-3; D possibly corresponds to TRBD1 (5 bases). This CDR3 has 14 amino acids. In germline, CDR1 is DFQATT, CDR2 SNEGSKA (reference sequence). Trimming took 3 bases from V and 3 from J, leaving 13 bases between them. The CDR3 spells CSARGRGRTDTQYF. DNA of the CDR3: TGCAGTGCTAGGGGTAGGGGAAGGACAGATACGCAGTATTTT.

This clonotype was seen ten or more times. The CDR3 nucleotides read TGTGCCAGCCTAGTATTGGGAGGGCAGGTCACTGAAGCTTTCTTT. This sequence encodes CASLVLGGQVTEAFF. The chain has TRBV28 and TRBJ1-1; D remains unclear. The germline CDR1 and CDR2 sequences are MDHEN and SYDVKM. CDR3 length equals 15 residues. Trimming removed 8 bases from V and 4 bases from J, with 20 bases in between.

The V call is TRBV3-1, the J call TRBJ2-6, with 7 bases that match TRBD2. The CDR3 loop spans 12 amino acids. The junction had 2 bases not matched to a gene; V was cut back by 4 bases and J by 11 bases. Looked up from germline, CDR1 is LGHDT and CDR2 is YNNKEL (reference sequence). This CDR3 reads CASSPGGDVLTF. CDR3 coding DNA: TGTGCCAGCAGCCCGGGAGGAGACGTCCTGACTTTC. Complete variable domain (other parts from reference TRBV3-1 and TRBJ2-6): DTAVSQTPKYLVTQMGNDKSIKCEQNLGHDTMYWYKQDSKKFLKIMFSYNNKELIINETVPNRFSPKSPDKAHLNLHINSLELGDSAVYFCASSPGGDVLTFGAGSRLTVL.